One and the same sample provided the 32 T cell receptor beta chains below, sequenced in a study of cytomegalovirus exposure and HLA in healthy donors. The PCR was carried out with 60 Vbeta primers and 13 Jbeta primers. Clones were read by immunoSEQ multiplex PCR, and TCRdb kept only the in-frame ones, dropping some. The data contain 150,000 or so clones, roughly 79% of them seen just once; the ten biggest clones take up approximately 1.5%. Source material: PBMCs. The receptors here all came from a man in his forties or fifties in good health and CMV-seronegative.

The V gene is TRBV7-9, the J gene TRBJ1-5; the D is unclear. CDR1 and CDR2 from the germline V gene are SEHNR and FQNEAQ (reference sequence). V lost 1 base and J 6 bases, leaving 7 bases between the germline ends. This CDR3 spans 13 amino acids. CDR3 in amino acids: CASSLDGVQPQHF. In DNA, the CDR3 is TGTGCCAGCAGCTTAGACGGGGTTCAGCCCCAGCATTTT.

The chain couples TRBV15 to TRBJ1-4; TRBD1 matches at 9 bases. This CDR3 spans 15 amino acids. The J segment lost 5 bases and the V segment lost 1 base, leaving 2 bases of the junction unmatched. Looked up from germline, CDR1 is LNHNV and CDR2 is YYDKDF (reference sequence). The CDR3 spells CATSRVGQGNEKLFF. The CDR3 DNA is TGTGCCACCAGCAGAGTGGGACAGGGCAATGAAAAACTGTTTTTT.

The V and J genes are TRBV11-2 and TRBJ2-2; 11 bases fit TRBD2. V dropped 3 bases and J dropped 1; count of bases not matched to a gene: 7. Germline CDR1 and CDR2: SGHAT and FQNNGV. CDR3 length equals 18 residues. This CDR3 reads CASSFPGTSGLNTGELFF. CDR3 in DNA: TGTGCCAGCAGCTTCCCAGGGACTAGCGGATTGAACACCGGGGAGCTGTTTTTT.

The chain has TRBV9 and TRBJ1-2; D is ambiguous. This CDR3 spans 12 amino acids. Germline values: CDR1 SGDLS, CDR2 YYNGEE. The germline V and J ends were trimmed by 2 bases and 8 bases, with 10 bases remaining between them. The CDR3 DNA reads TGTGCCAGCAGCGTTGGGCCGGGGGGCTACACCTTC. It is translated as CASSVGPGGYTF.

The CDR3 DNA follows: TGTGCCAGCAGTGATGACACGTCCTACGAGCAGTACTTC. This codes for CASSDDTSYEQYF. This sequence joins TRBV2 and TRBJ2-7; no definite D call. Germline CDR1 SNHLY, CDR2 FYNNEI. V dropped 3 bases and J dropped 1 base, with 7 bases sitting between them. The CDR3 covers 13 residues.

Of note for this clone: A read error may account for a junction end that differs from germline. The chain links TRBV5-1 to TRBJ2-4; 11 bases align to TRBD2. CDR3 length: 16 amino acids. The germline CDR1 and CDR2 sequences are SGHRS and YFSETQ. CDR3 DNA: TGCGCCAGCAGCTTAACTAGCGGGAGCTCTGGGAACAGTCAGTACTTC. This gives the protein CASSLTSGSSGNSQYF.

This chain connects TRBV5-4 to TRBJ2-1, with D possibly matching TRBD2 (6 bases). Per the germline V gene, CDR1 is SGHNT and CDR2 is YYREEE (reference sequence). CDR3 length: 14 amino acids. The V end was cut by 7 bases, the J end by 8 bases, with 19 bases between. The CDR3 loop is CASVHWGAGDEQFF. The CDR3 nucleotides read TGTGCCAGCGTCCATTGGGGAGCGGGCGATGAGCAGTTCTTC.

The chain couples TRBV7-9 to TRBJ1-5, with D uncertain. Germline V gene sequence: CDR1 SEHNR, CDR2 FQNEAQ (reference sequence). CDR3 length: 13 amino acids. With 4 bases removed from V and 0 bases from J, the gap between germline ends came to 4 bases. The CDR3 is CASSSDSNQPQHF. For the CDR3, the DNA is TGTGCCAGCAGCTCAGATAGCAATCAGCCCCAGCATTTT.

The rearrangement links TRBV5-5 to TRBJ2-1; D might be TRBD2 (5 bases). This CDR3 has 14 amino acids. V lost 4 bases and J 2 bases, leaving 10 bases between the germline ends. The germline gives CDR1 SGHKS, CDR2 YYEKEE (reference sequence). The CDR3 is CASSVDFPYNEQFF. CDR3 DNA: TGTGCCAGCAGCGTGGACTTCCCCTACAATGAGCAGTTCTTC.

The chain has TRBV9 and TRBJ2-7; 11 nucleotides match TRBD1. CDR3 size: 15 residues. From germline, CDR1 is SGDLS and CDR2 YYNGEE. V lost 1 base, J lost 6 bases, and 6 bases stayed unmatched. DNA for the CDR3: TGTGCCAGCAGCGTAACTATGGGGACAGGGGGCGAGCAGTACTTC. Translating it yields CASSVTMGTGGEQYF.

This chain joins TRBV5-5 and TRBJ2-7; 7 nucleotides match TRBD1. CDR3 length equals 13 residues. Germline CDR1 SGHKS, CDR2 YYEKEE (reference sequence). Trimming removed 8 bases from V and 2 bases from J; junction bases left unmatched: 7. The CDR3 is CASRTGLTYEQYV. DNA for the CDR3: TGTGCCAGTAGGACAGGCCTAACCTACGAGCAGTACGTC.

The J gene is TRBJ2-5, the V gene TRBV11-3; 9 nucleotides agree with TRBD1. The CDR3 is made up of 15 amino acids. Germline V gene sequence: CDR1 SGHNT, CDR2 YENEEA. V lost 1 base and J lost 3; bases outside the gene matches: 3. DNA for the CDR3: TGTGCCAGCAGCTTAGGAGGGACAGGGAAAGAGACCCAGTACTTC. It encodes CASSLGGTGKETQYF.

The chain combines TRBV14 with TRBJ2-3, with 10 nucleotides matching TRBD2. The CDR3 is 16 residues long. CDR1 is SGHDN, CDR2 FVKESK, per germline. V gave up 2 bases and J gave up 6 bases; unmatched junction bases: 8. The CDR3 DNA follows: TGTGCCAGCAGCCAAACGCGCACTAGCGGGATGGATACGCAGTATTTT. Translating it yields CASSQTRTSGMDTQYF.

The rearrangement uses TRBV6-5 and TRBJ1-2; no clear D gene. Trimming shortened V by 2 bases and J by 2 bases, and 6 bases separated the two germline ends. The length of the CDR3 is 13 residues. Germline V gene sequence: CDR1 MNHEY, CDR2 SVGAGI. The CDR3: CASSYEPNYGYTF. The DNA of the CDR3 is TGTGCCAGCAGTTACGAGCCGAACTATGGCTACACCTTC.

The V call is TRBV9, the J call TRBJ1-2, with a tentative D call TRBD1 (6 bases). CDR3 length: 15 residues. With 0 bases removed from V and 0 bases from J, the gap between germline ends came to 9 bases. Germline lookup yields CDR1 SGDLS and CDR2 YYNGEE. The CDR3 sequence is CASSVATGPNYGYTF. The DNA of the CDR3 is TGTGCCAGCAGCGTAGCTACAGGGCCTAACTATGGCTACACCTTC.

The rearrangement uses TRBV6-1 and TRBJ2-2; D might be TRBD1 (5 bases). Trimming took off 6 bases at V and 7 bases at J, with 15 bases between the two ends. The CDR3 spans 14 residues. Germline V gives CDR1 MNHNS, CDR2 SASEGT. The CDR3 loop is CASRIREEVGELFF. CDR3 DNA: TGTGCCAGCAGGATCAGGGAAGAGGTCGGGGAGCTGTTTTTT.

This clone was recorded a few times. The gene calls are TRBV2 and TRBJ2-7, with D possibly matching TRBD1 (6 bases). V was shortened by 6 bases and J by 2 bases, with 17 bases between the two germline ends. In germline, CDR1 is SNHLY, CDR2 FYNNEI. The CDR3 consists of 15 residues. CDR3 sequence (DNA): TGTGCCAGCAGCTTACCGGATGGACAGCCCTACGAGCAGTACTTC. As protein: CASSLPDGQPYEQYF.

This rearrangement joins TRBV11-2 to TRBJ2-1; D uncertain. Germline V gene lookup returns CDR1 SGHAT and CDR2 FQNNGV. Trimming left V 3 bases short and J 2 bases short, with 11 bases between. The CDR3 runs to 15 residues. CDR3 sequence: CASSFIVSPYNEQFF. The DNA of the CDR3 is TGTGCCAGCAGCTTCATTGTGAGCCCCTACAATGAGCAGTTCTTC.

This rearrangement joins TRBV6-5 to TRBJ2-7; TRBD1 agrees at 7 bases. CDR1 and CDR2 from the germline V gene are MNHEY and SVGAGI. The CDR3 extends over 13 amino acids. V gave up 5 bases and J gave up 3 bases; unmatched junction bases: 4. The CDR3 is CASSPGTVYEQYF. The DNA of the CDR3 is TGTGCCAGCAGTCCCGGGACAGTCTACGAGCAGTACTTC.

The chain uses TRBV7-2 and TRBJ2-1; D gene ambiguous. Germline V CDR1 and CDR2: SGHTA, FQGNSA. The CDR3 covers 14 residues. The V gene lost 2 bases and the J gene lost 4 bases, with 9 bases spanning the gap. The DNA for the CDR3 is TGTGCCAGCAGCTTATACGAGCATTACAATGAGCAGTTCTTC. This encodes CASSLYEHYNEQFF.

This rearrangement joins TRBV5-4 to TRBJ1-3, with D unresolved. CDR3 length: 15 residues. V lost 4 bases, J lost 0 bases, and 11 bases lay in between. Looked up from germline, CDR1 is SGHNT and CDR2 is YYREEE (reference sequence). In DNA, the CDR3 is TGTGCCAGCAGCACTGACACCTTCTCTGGAAACACCATATATTTT. Translating gives CASSTDTFSGNTIYF.

This rearrangement joins TRBV5-1 to TRBJ2-5; no clear D. The end of the DNA fits TRBJ2-7 better, so the J call may be wrong. CDR3 length equals 14 residues. Germline assignment: CDR1 SGHRS and CDR2 YFSETQ. The CDR3 DNA reads as TGCGCCAGCAGCTTGGGGGCCATCTCCTACGAGCAGTACTTC. Its protein product is CASSLGAISYEQYF.

This clone came up once. The chain couples TRBV30 to TRBJ2-5; D gene ambiguous. The DNA end favors TRBJ2-7, so the J call may be wrong. The CDR3 runs to 13 residues. Per the germline V gene, CDR1 is GTSNPN and CDR2 is SVGIG (reference sequence). In DNA form, the CDR3 reads TGTGCCTGGAGGGAACAGAACTCCTACGAGCAGTACTTC. Residues: CAWREQNSYEQYF.

The chain is built from TRBV30 and TRBJ1-5; D unresolved. V lost 0 bases, J lost 7 bases, and 13 bases lay in between. From germline, CDR1 is GTSNPN and CDR2 SVGIG (reference sequence). This CDR3 is built from 14 residues. CDR3 nucleotide sequence: TGTGCCTGGAGTGTCCGAGCAGGCCCCCAGCCCCAGCATTTT. Translated, it gives CAWSVRAGPQPQHF.

This chain joins TRBV5-4 and TRBJ2-5; 10 bases are a match to TRBD2. Germline-derived CDR1 and CDR2 are SGHNT and YYREEE (reference sequence). The CDR3 consists of 17 residues. Trimming removed 2 bases from V and 4 bases from J; junction bases left unmatched: 11. The CDR3 sequence: CASSLPGLAGVRETQYF. The CDR3 coding sequence is TGTGCCAGCAGCTTACCGGGGCTAGCGGGAGTGAGAGAGACCCAGTACTTC.

V and J are TRBV27 and TRBJ2-6; unclear D gene. V was trimmed by 8 bases and J by 0 bases, leaving 5 bases between them. CDR3 size: 13 residues. Germline V gene sequence: CDR1 MNHEY, CDR2 SMNVEV (reference sequence). The CDR3 sequence is CASGRSGANVLTF. CDR3 sequence (DNA): TGTGCCAGCGGCCGCTCTGGGGCCAACGTCCTGACTTTC.

The chain couples TRBV13 to TRBJ2-3; no firm D call. Germline V gene data show CDR1 as PRHDT and CDR2 as FYEKMQ (reference sequence). V shed 5 bases and J shed 3 bases, with 9 bases lying between them. The CDR3 sequence is 13 residues long. The CDR3 bases are TGTGCCAGCAGCCCCCCTATTACAGATACGCAGTATTTT. It yields the protein CASSPPITDTQYF. The variable domain in full, completed from reference TRBV13 and TRBJ2-3, reads AAGVIQSPRHLIKEKRETATLKCYPIPRHDTVYWYQQGPGQDPQFLISFYEKMQSDKGSIPDRFSAQQFSDYHSELNMSSLELGDSALYFCASSPPITDTQYFGPGTRLTVL.

V is TRBV5-1 and J is TRBJ1-4; D is ambiguous. V gave up 0 bases and J gave up 7 bases, with 7 bases separating them. The CDR3 totals 13 residues. CDR1 is SGHRS and CDR2 is YFSETQ in the germline V gene. CDR3 residues: CASSLGEREKLFF. CDR3 DNA sequence: TGCGCCAGCAGCTTGGGCGAGCGTGAAAAACTGTTTTTT.

The CDR3 coding sequence is TGTGCCAGCAGCTCACCGAGGGCTTCGAATACGCAGTATTTT. This encodes CASSSPRASNTQYF. The J gene is TRBJ2-3, the V gene TRBV7-2; maybe TRBD2 (5 bases). This CDR3 has 14 residues. Germline V gene sequence: CDR1 SGHTA, CDR2 FQGNSA. V dropped 4 bases and J dropped 7 bases, with 15 bases sitting between them.

J is TRBJ2-1 and V is TRBV5-5; the D gene is possibly TRBD2 (7 bases). The V end was cut by 3 bases, the J end by 8 bases, with 18 bases between. The CDR3 consists of 15 residues. The V gene's germline CDR1 is SGHKS and CDR2 YYEKEE (reference sequence). This chain's CDR3 is CASSSWTRPGDEQFF. Written as DNA, the CDR3 is TGTGCCAGCAGCTCGTGGACTAGGCCAGGGGATGAGCAGTTCTTC.

To note about this clone: A read error may produce the germline difference seen at one junction end. V gene TRBV7-2 combines with J gene TRBJ2-4; tentative D call: TRBD1 (6 bases). This CDR3 contains 14 residues. The germline gives CDR1 SGHTA, CDR2 FQGNSA. The DNA for the CDR3 is TGTGCCAGCACCATACAGGGTGGTCTGAACAGTCAGTACTTC. Translating gives CASTIQGGLNSQYF.

The rearrangement joins TRBV28 to TRBJ2-7, with a tentative D call TRBD2 (5 bases). CDR3 length equals 13 residues. Per the germline V gene, CDR1 is MDHEN and CDR2 is SYDVKM. Between the trimmed V and J ends, which lost 5 bases and 4 bases, there was a span of 12 bases. The CDR3 region has the DNA TGTGCCAGCAGTCCAGCGGAGGTTTACGAGCAGTACGTC. Its protein is CASSPAEVYEQYV.